Listed below are T cell receptor beta chains from one sample, sequenced in a study of blood T cell repertoires in COVID-19. Assay used: immunoSEQ multiplex PCR; TCRdb lists only in-frame clones, some missing. The sample records over 350,000 clones, about nine tenths being singletons. Sequenced input: peripheral blood. The receptors originated from a woman aged 25 to 45 with active or convalescent COVID-19. Each CDR3 is given with its conserved first and last residue. A D gene is named only where the DNA matches it firmly. Clone size appears in some rows only: once, few, many, or a class for an expanded clone.

d_call | j_call | v_call | clone_size | cdr3_nt | cdr3_aa
NA | TRBJ1-2 | TRBV10-3 | NA | TGTGCCATCAGTGAGACAGTGTATGGCTACACCTTC | CAISETVYGYTF
NA | TRBJ1-1 | TRBV11-2 | once | TGTGCCAGCAGCTTAGTCGAGGATACTGAAGCTTTCTTT | CASSLVEDTEAFF
NA | TRBJ2-3 | TRBV30 | NA | TGTGCCTGGACCCATACTTCGGACAGCCCAATGGGCGCAGATACGCAGTATTTT | CAWTHTSDSPMGADTQYF
NA | TRBJ1-1 | TRBV5-4 | NA | TGTGCCTGGGGGATAGGACAGAAAGCTTTCTTT | CAWGIGQKAFF
NA | TRBJ1-3 | TRBV30 | NA | TGTGCCTACTCAAAAGCCCGGACAGCCGGAAACACCATATATTTT | CAYSKARTAGNTIYF
NA | TRBJ2-5 | TRBV11-2 | NA | TGTGCCAGCAGCTTTTACCTGGACAAACAAGAGACCCAGTACTTC | CASSFYLDKQETQYF
TRBD2 | TRBJ2-2 | TRBV7-9 | NA | TGTGCCAGCAGCTTAGGGGGACTAGCGGGTAACACCGGGGAGCTGTTTTTT | CASSLGGLAGNTGELFF
NA | TRBJ2-4 | TRBV6-1 | NA | TGTGCCAGCAGTGAAGTCGGGAACATTCAGTACTTC | CASSEVGNIQYF
NA | TRBJ2-7 | TRBV30 | NA | TGTGCCTGGAGTGTACTCTGGAGGTCCTACGAGCAGTACTTC | CAWSVLWRSYEQYF
TRBD1 | TRBJ2-1 | TRBV29-1 | NA | TGCAGCGGTTCCGACAGGGACAATGAGCAGTTCTTC | CSGSDRDNEQFF
TRBD2 | TRBJ2-7 | TRBV5-1 | few | TGCGCCAGCAGCTTGGAACCGGGACTAGCCCTCGAGCAGTACTTC | CASSLEPGLALEQYF
TRBD1 | TRBJ1-2 | TRBV7-9 | NA | TGTGCCAGCAGCTTAGGTTTGGAGACAGGGAAAACCTTC | CASSLGLETGKTF
TRBD1 | TRBJ1-4 | TRBV29-1 | NA | TGCAGCGTTGAAGACTTGGGACAGGGCCGAGATGGACTGTTTTTT | CSVEDLGQGRDGLFF
NA | TRBJ1-6 | TRBV5-1 | NA | TGCGCCAGCAGCTTGGGAGTTTCCTATAATTCACCCCTCCACTTT | CASSLGVSYNSPLHF
NA | TRBJ2-7 | TRBV25-1 | NA | TGTGCCAGCAGTGCCAGGGGTCTAACCTACGAGCAGTACTTC | CASSARGLTYEQYF
NA | TRBJ1-1 | TRBV29-1 | once | TGCAGCGTTGGTGGCGGGGGCTTTACTGAAGCTTTCTTT | CSVGGGGFTEAFF
TRBD1 | TRBJ1-1 | TRBV2 | once | TGTGCCAGCACCTCAGGGGGCCCTTCTCCGAACACTGAAGCTTTCTTT | CASTSGGPSPNTEAFF
NA | TRBJ1-2 | TRBV18 | NA | TGTGCCAGCTCCCCGACAACCAGCCATGGCTACACCTTC | CASSPTTSHGYTF
TRBD1 | TRBJ2-6 | TRBV19 | NA | TGTGCCAGTAGTATGGTACCACAGGGGAGCGGGGCCAACGTCCTGACTTTC | CASSMVPQGSGANVLTF
NA | TRBJ2-1 | TRBV19 | NA | TGTGCCAGTAGTATACGGCTAGCCCATAACAATGAGCAGTTCTTC | CASSIRLAHNNEQFF
NA | TRBJ1-1 | TRBV11-2 | NA | TGTGCCAGCAGCTTCACGGAGGGGAGTGACACTGAAGCTTTCTTT | CASSFTEGSDTEAFF
NA | TRBJ1-1 | TRBV2 | few | TGTGCCAGCAGTGACGAGGTGCTAGGAGTGGCTTTCTTT | CASSDEVLGVAFF
NA | TRBJ2-2 | TRBV30 | NA | TGTGCCTGGATGGACTCGGTGAACACCGGGGAGCTGTTTTTT | CAWMDSVNTGELFF
TRBD1 | TRBJ1-1 | TRBV27 | NA | TGTGCCAGCAGGGGGACAGGGATCACTGAAGCTTTCTTT | CASRGTGITEAFF
NA | TRBJ1-5 | TRBV6-1 | NA | TGTGCCAGCAGTGAAGTTTTCAGGGGCCAGCCCCAGCATTTT | CASSEVFRGQPQHF
TRBD1 | TRBJ2-7 | TRBV2 | NA | TGTGCCAGCTTGGGGACAGGACCCTCCTACGAGCAGTACTTC | CASLGTGPSYEQYF
NA | TRBJ1-2 | TRBV5-1 | NA | TGCGCCAGCAGCTCACCTAGTGGCTATGGCTACACCTTC | CASSSPSGYGYTF
NA | TRBJ1-3 | TRBV10-1 | NA | TGCGCCACTTCGGAGGGTCTGAACACCATATATTTT | CATSEGLNTIYF